The 20 T cell receptor beta chains below all came from one sample that was sequenced in a study of graft-versus-host responses after intestinal transplantation. Some clones are missing from TCRdb's copy, which holds only in-frame ones; the method was immunoSEQ multiplex PCR. The sample lists some 93,000 clones; roughly nine tenths were seen once. Their specific antigens are unknown. This material consisted of unstimulated CD8+ T cells sorted from spleen or lymph node cells, taken before intestinal transplant. Every receptor here comes from a human donor who received an intestinal transplant.

The rearrangement uses TRBV2 and TRBJ1-2, with D perhaps TRBD1 (5 bases). The CDR3 is 16 amino acids. CDR1 SNHLY and CDR2 FYNNEI come from the germline V gene. Between the trimmed V and J ends, which lost 0 bases and 2 bases, there was a span of 13 bases. Here the CDR3 reads CASSEAEPGLNYGYTF. The CDR3 DNA reads TGTGCCAGCAGTGAAGCGGAGCCAGGGTTGAACTATGGCTACACCTTC.

The rearrangement uses TRBV9 and TRBJ1-5, with unresolved D. V gave up 0 bases and J gave up 0 bases, with 7 bases separating them. This CDR3 comprises 15 residues. CDR1 SGDLS and CDR2 YYNGEE come from the germline V gene. CDR3 residues: CASSVGGDSNQPQHF. CDR3 DNA: TGTGCCAGCAGCGTAGGGGGAGATAGCAATCAGCCCCAGCATTTT.

This rearrangement joins TRBV6-5 to TRBJ2-1; the match to TRBD2 covers 7 bases. The trim removed 1 base at V and 5 bases at J, leaving 5 bases unmatched. The V gene's germline CDR1 is MNHEY and CDR2 SVGAGI. This CDR3 spans 15 amino acids. CDR3 in DNA: TGTGCCAGCAGTTACTTACGGGAGGTCGACAATGAGCAGTTCTTC. Encoded protein: CASSYLREVDNEQFF.

The rearrangement uses TRBV7-2 and TRBJ2-1; no clear D gene. The V gene's germline CDR1 is SGHTA and CDR2 FQGNSA. The CDR3 covers 13 residues. V shed 1 base and J shed 9 bases, with 10 bases lying between them. In DNA, the CDR3 is TGTGCCAGCAGCTTAGAGACATTCAGTGAGCAGTTCTTC. Amino acids: CASSLETFSEQFF.

The table lists this clone with a count of one. The V call is TRBV2, the J call TRBJ2-1; 13 positions agree with TRBD2. Germline-derived CDR1 and CDR2 are SNHLY and FYNNEI. The CDR3 consists of 14 residues. Losses at the gene ends were 11 bases for V and 6 bases for J; bases not matched to a gene: 7. The CDR3 coding sequence is TGTGCCTCCCCGACTAGCGGGAGGCCCAATGAGCAGTTCTTC. It codes for CASPTSGRPNEQFF.

This clone was observed a few times. This rearrangement joins TRBV29-1 to TRBJ2-7, with a possible D match to TRBD2 (5 bases). The V gene lost 6 bases and the J gene lost 3 bases, with 15 bases spanning the gap. The CDR3 consists of 13 residues. Per germline, CDR1 SQVTM and CDR2 ANQGSEA. The chain's CDR3 is CSVRVEGFYEQYF. The CDR3, as DNA: TGCAGCGTGCGGGTCGAAGGTTTCTACGAGCAGTACTTC.

The chain is built from TRBV10-3 and TRBJ1-1; possibly TRBD1 for D (5 bases). CDR3 length equals 14 residues. Between the trimmed V and J ends, which lost 5 bases and 3 bases, there was a span of 13 bases. The germline gives CDR1 ENHRY, CDR2 SYGVKD. The CDR3 coding sequence is TGTGCCATCAGTTTCACTACGGGGGACACTGAAGCTTTCTTT. Protein: CAISFTTGDTEAFF.

The rearrangement links TRBV4-3 to TRBJ2-1, with 7 nucleotides matching TRBD1. V was clipped by 0 bases and J by 9 bases; unmatched bases: 8. The germline V gene has CDR1 LGHNA and CDR2 YSLEER. This CDR3 is built from 15 residues. The CDR3 DNA follows: TGCGCCAGCAGCCAAGACAGTAGCTACAGGGGTGAGCAGTTCTTC. This gives the protein CASSQDSSYRGEQFF.

The V and J genes are TRBV9 and TRBJ2-7; D gene uncertain. Germline V lookup: CDR1 SGDLS, CDR2 YYNGEE. V lost 7 bases, J lost 2 bases, and 19 bases lay in between. The CDR3 is made up of 15 amino acids. The CDR3 spells CASSTSDTYPYEQYF. Here the CDR3 DNA reads TGTGCCAGCTCGACCTCCGACACCTATCCCTACGAGCAGTACTTC. Based on the CDR3 plus reference TRBV9 and TRBJ2-7, the full variable domain is DSGVTQTPKHLITATGQRVTLRCSPRSGDLSVYWYQQSLDQGLQFLIQYYNGEERAKGNILERFSAQQFPDLHSELNLSSLELGDSALYFCASSTSDTYPYEQYFGPGTRLTVT.

The gene calls are TRBV6-1 and TRBJ1-2; TRBD1 aligns across 9 bases. CDR1 is MNHNS, CDR2 SASEGT, per germline. The CDR3 loop spans 10 amino acids. Trimming at V came to 6 bases and at J to 12 bases, leaving 2 bases not matched to a gene. CDR3 protein: CASRGDRDTF. The CDR3 DNA reads TGTGCCAGCAGGGGGGACAGGGACACCTTC.

J is TRBJ2-1 and V is TRBV28; 9 bases match TRBD1. Per germline, CDR1 MDHEN and CDR2 SYDVKM. CDR3 length equals 23 residues. V lost 1 base to trimming and J lost 6 bases; unmatched junction nucleotides: 28. CDR3: CASSLSVEGNHRGRGRRGNEQFF. The CDR3 region has the DNA TGTGCCAGCAGTTTATCCGTGGAGGGTAATCACAGGGGGCGGGGAAGGCGGGGCAATGAGCAGTTCTTC.

The chain employs TRBV4-1 and TRBJ1-4; D possibly corresponds to TRBD1 (6 bases). V shed 4 bases and J shed 8 bases, with 14 bases lying between them. CDR1 and CDR2 from the germline V gene are MGHRA and YSYEKL. This CDR3 has 14 residues. The CDR3 spells CASSRPWGLEKLFF. The CDR3 DNA reads as TGCGCCAGCAGCCGCCCCTGGGGGCTGGAAAAACTGTTTTTT.

The V call is TRBV7-9, the J call TRBJ1-1; D might be TRBD1 (5 bases). The CDR3 runs 14 residues. V was cut by 4 bases and J by 6 bases, with 15 bases left in between. CDR1 and CDR2 from the germline V gene are SEHNR and FQNEAQ (reference sequence). The CDR3 DNA follows: TGTGCCAGCAGCTCCAGTCGGGGGTCCGCTGAAGCTTTCTTT. It specifies CASSSSRGSAEAFF.

This sequence joins TRBV6-6 and TRBJ2-7, with 11 bases matching TRBD2. The length of the CDR3 is 14 residues. Germline V gene lookup returns CDR1 MNHNY and CDR2 SVGAGI (reference sequence). Unmatched junction bases numbered 6, after V lost 5 bases and J lost 6 bases. CDR3 sequence: CASSLAGGTTEQYF. The CDR3, as DNA: TGTGCCAGCAGTCTAGCGGGAGGTACCACCGAGCAGTACTTC.

The V gene is TRBV6-1, the J gene TRBJ1-5, with D possibly being TRBD1 (6 bases). Germline lookup yields CDR1 MNHNS and CDR2 SASEGT. The CDR3 length is 13 residues. V shed 6 bases and J shed 10 bases, with 16 bases lying between them. In DNA, the CDR3 is TGTGCCAGCAGCGCAGCGGGGGGCCGACCCCAGCATTTT. It codes for CASSAAGGRPQHF.

This clone has only a few counts. The chain couples TRBV6-1 to TRBJ2-7; D is possibly TRBD1 (5 bases). CDR1 is MNHNS, CDR2 SASEGT, per germline. The CDR3 sequence is 12 residues long. V was clipped by 5 bases and J by 1 base, with 6 bases between them. The CDR3, as DNA: TGTGCCAGCAGTTCAGGGTCCTACGAGCAGTACTTC. It specifies CASSSGSYEQYF.

The V and J genes are TRBV19 and TRBJ2-2; D unresolved. CDR1 is LNHDA and CDR2 is SQIVND in the germline V gene (reference sequence). V was shortened by 0 bases and J by 8 bases, with 16 bases between the two germline ends. CDR3 length equals 16 residues. The CDR3 sequence is CASSIDTTKPGGELFF. The CDR3 nucleotides are TGTGCCAGTAGTATAGACACTACAAAGCCCGGGGGGGAGCTGTTTTTT. The full variable domain, rest sourced from reference TRBV19 and TRBJ2-2, is DGGITQSPKYLFRKEGQNVTLSCEQNLNHDAMYWYRQDPGQGLRLIYYSQIVNDFQKGDIAEGYSVSREKKESFPLTVTSAQKNPTAFYLCASSIDTTKPGGELFFGEGSRLTVL.

V usage is TRBV11-2 and J usage is TRBJ2-1; D might be TRBD1 (6 bases). Germline assignment: CDR1 SGHAT and CDR2 FQNNGV. This CDR3 contains 16 residues. Between the trimmed V and J ends, which lost 5 bases and 5 bases, there was a span of 19 bases. The CDR3: CASSLMTGIHHNEQFF. The CDR3 DNA reads as TGTGCCAGCAGCCTAATGACAGGCATCCATCACAATGAGCAGTTCTTC.

This chain connects TRBV9 to TRBJ2-1; 8 bases are shared with TRBD2. Germline CDR1 is SGDLS and CDR2 is YYNGEE. Trimming cost V 4 bases and J 5 bases; bases outside gene matches: 5. CDR3 length equals 14 residues. The CDR3 region has the DNA TGTGCCAGCAGCAGAGGAGCGGGGGACAATGAGCAGTTCTTC. The encoded protein is CASSRGAGDNEQFF.

The V call is TRBV29-1, the J call TRBJ1-1; D call uncertain. The CDR3 runs 13 residues. Germline CDR1 and CDR2: SQVTM and ANQGSEA. Trimming cost V 6 bases and J 1 base, with 12 bases left between them. The CDR3 sequence: CSVPAAGNTEAFF. The CDR3, as DNA: TGCAGCGTGCCCGCGGCGGGGAACACTGAAGCTTTCTTT.